The 8 T cell receptor beta chains reported below all come from one sample, sequenced in a study of glioma-infiltrating T cells. Using RNA template, CDR3s of TCR alpha and beta were amplified with iRepertoire arm-PCR. Each CDR3 protein is one row after TCRdb ran MiXCR on the multiplex PCR reads. The profile shows approximately 90,000 distinct CDR3 sequences, about 23% of them singletons. Sequencing was performed on glioma tissue, nonneoplastic brain tissue, or PBMCs (not recorded which). The receptors come from a human donor with low-grade glioma or glioblastoma, undergoing nonglioma brain surgery, or in good health (not recorded which).

On this clonotype itself: This may arise from a read error, as a much more abundant clone is one base away. The chain links TRBV6-1 to TRBJ2-7; perhaps TRBD1 as D (5 bases). In germline, CDR1 is MNHNS, CDR2 SASEGT. This CDR3 contains 15 residues. CDR3 region: CASSPVFPGPYGQYF. CDR3 nucleotide sequence: TGTGCCAGCAGTCCGGTGTTCCCAGGGCCCTACGGGCAGTACTTC.

This clonotype has a handful of counts. The chain combines TRBV11-2 with TRBJ1-4; 7 positions agree with TRBD1. The CDR3 extends over 15 amino acids. V lost 1 base and J lost 4; bases outside the gene matches: 3. Germline values: CDR1 SGHAT, CDR2 FQNNGV. The CDR3 DNA follows: TGTGCCAGCAGCTTAGGAGACAGGGTTAATGAAAAACTGTTTTTT. This gives the protein CASSLGDRVNEKLFF. Based on the CDR3 plus reference TRBV11-2 and TRBJ1-4, the full variable domain is EAGVAQSPRYKIIEKRQSVAFWCNPISGHATLYWYQQILGQGPKLLIQFQNNGVVDDSQLPKDRFSAERLKGVDSTLKIQPAKLEDSAVYLCASSLGDRVNEKLFFGSGTQLSVL.

This clonotype was counted at least ten times. V gene TRBV5-1 combines with J gene TRBJ1-1, with D uncertain. In germline, CDR1 is SGHRS, CDR2 YFSETQ. The CDR3 contains 13 residues. V lost 9 bases to trimming and J lost 1 base, with 13 bases between them. The CDR3 here is CATSTTTNTEAFF. DNA of the CDR3: TGCGCCACCTCAACAACGACGAACACTGAAGCTTTCTTT.

The rearrangement links TRBV6-7 to TRBJ2-5, with 10 bases that match TRBD2. TRBV6-7 is reported as an ORF; its role is uncertain. The CDR3 is 15 residues long. With 4 bases clipped from V and 2 bases from J, the junction kept 4 bases outside the gene matches. Here the CDR3 reads CASSLPSGRQETQYF. In DNA form, the CDR3 reads TGTGCCAGCAGTTTACCTAGCGGGAGACAAGAGACCCAGTACTTC.

In its sample, this clonotype was seen many times. The J gene is TRBJ2-3, the V gene TRBV20-1; D is ambiguous. V gave up 2 bases and J gave up 6 bases, with 15 bases separating them. CDR3 length: 14 residues. Germline V gene lookup returns CDR1 DFQATT and CDR2 SNEGSKA (reference sequence). The CDR3 DNA follows: TGCAGTGCTAGACTTATTGGAAGGGTGGATACGCAGTATTTT. This translates into CSARLIGRVDTQYF.

This chain joins TRBV2 and TRBJ2-1; TRBD1 matches 10 bases. J was trimmed by 9 bases and V by 4 bases; bases with no gene match: 9. The CDR3 runs 15 residues. The germline V gene has CDR1 SNHLY and CDR2 FYNNEI. CDR3 DNA sequence: TGTGCCAGCAGTGTAAGGACAGGGGGTTTGGTTGAGCAGTTCTTC. This encodes CASSVRTGGLVEQFF.

This clonotype showed up many times. The chain joins TRBV6-6 to TRBJ2-1; 14 bases match TRBD2. Per the germline V gene, CDR1 is MNHNY and CDR2 is SVGAGI (reference sequence). The CDR3 is made up of 18 amino acids. The junction had 5 bases not matched to a gene; V was cut back by 1 base and J by 3 bases. In DNA, the CDR3 is TGTGCCAGCAGTTACTTGACTAGCGGGAGGGTGTTCTACAATGAGCAGTTCTTC. As protein: CASSYLTSGRVFYNEQFF.

This clonotype was found many times. J is TRBJ1-1 and V is TRBV3-1; 10 bases are shared with TRBD1. From germline, CDR1 is LGHDT and CDR2 YNNKEL (reference sequence). J lost 6 bases, V lost 6 bases, and 13 bases had no gene match. This CDR3 contains 16 residues. The CDR3 DNA reads as TGTGCCAGCAGTCTTCCGGGACAGGGGAGGTGGGCTGAAGCTTTCTTT. As protein: CASSLPGQGRWAEAFF.